The 29 T cell receptor beta chains given below trace back to one sample, sequenced in a study of shared clonotypes between healthy human individuals. Sequencing used immunoSEQ multiplex PCR; TCRdb keeps in-frame clones, though not all of them. Seen here are 2 million to 2.5 million clones, roughly 93% observed once, and the top ten hold 0.35% to 0.5%. The specimen sequenced was naive CD4+ T cells from PBMCs. Specified subset: CD45RA+ positively selected. The receptors stem from a man between 18 and 29 years old in good health. Some clones in this sample may be carry-over from other donors' samples.

Points on this clone: A read error may produce the germline difference seen at one junction end. The V call is TRBV18, the J call TRBJ2-7; TRBD1 is a possible D gene (6 bases). The germline CDR1 and CDR2 sequences are KGHSH and LQKENI. The CDR3 loop spans 14 amino acids. As DNA, the CDR3 is TGTGCCAGCTCCCCACAGGGTGAGTCATCCGAGCAGTACTTC. Amino acid sequence: CASSPQGESSEQYF.

The rearrangement links TRBV7-3 to TRBJ2-7, with 8 bases identical to TRBD2. With V trimmed by 10 bases and J by 5 bases, 22 bases remained unmatched. CDR1 SGHTA and CDR2 FQGTGA come from the germline V gene. This CDR3 has 17 amino acids. Here the CDR3 DNA reads TGTGCCACCCACCCCTCAGCGGGAGAACCAATGATCCACGAGCAGTACTTC. Its protein is CATHPSAGEPMIHEQYF.

For the CDR3, the DNA is TGCGCCAGCAGCCCCCTGCTAGCGGACTCCTACAATGAGCAGTTCTTC. It specifies CASSPLLADSYNEQFF. The rearrangement links TRBV5-1 to TRBJ2-1; the match to TRBD2 covers 7 bases. Trimming cost V 4 bases and J 0 bases; bases outside gene matches: 7. Germline lookup yields CDR1 SGHRS and CDR2 YFSETQ. This CDR3 spans 16 amino acids.

V and J are TRBV28 and TRBJ1-2; 11 bases are shared with TRBD1. The trim removed 5 bases at V and 4 bases at J, leaving 12 bases unmatched. The CDR3 is 17 residues long. Germline loops: CDR1 MDHEN, CDR2 SYDVKM. The CDR3 region has the DNA TGTGCCAGCAGTACCTGGACAGGGGGGACAGGGGGCTATGGCTACACCTTC. Translating gives CASSTWTGGTGGYGYTF.

The chain carries TRBV25-1 and TRBJ2-3; no firm D call. The V end lost 4 bases, the J end lost 0 bases, and 11 bases lay between the germline ends. The CDR3 is made up of 15 amino acids. CDR1 and CDR2 from the germline V gene are MGHDK and SYGVNS. Here the CDR3 reads CASSVERTSTDTQYF. For the CDR3, the DNA is TGTGCCAGCAGTGTAGAGAGAACTAGCACAGATACGCAGTATTTT.

The chain uses TRBV6-1 and TRBJ2-7; 10 bases are a match to TRBD2. The V segment lost 4 bases and the J segment 1 base; nucleotides outside the gene matches: 13. Germline CDR1 and CDR2: MNHNS and SASEGT. CDR3 length: 18 amino acids. Written as DNA, the CDR3 is TGTGCCAGCAGTGGCGGTACTAGCGGGGCGTTTTTATCCTACGAGCAGTACTTC. Residues: CASSGGTSGAFLSYEQYF.

The chain links TRBV7-2 to TRBJ1-2; 9 nucleotides agree with TRBD1. The CDR3 loop spans 14 amino acids. Germline V CDR1 and CDR2: SGHTA, FQGNSA. The V and J ends lost 4 bases and 4 bases, in that order; junction bases with no gene match: 4. Here the CDR3 DNA reads TGTGCCAGCAGCTGGCAGACAGGGGGCTATGGCTACACCTTC. Protein: CASSWQTGGYGYTF.

DNA for the CDR3: TGTGCCAGCACCAGGGACAGTCAAGAGACCCAGTACTTC. Translating it yields CASTRDSQETQYF. The J gene is TRBJ2-5, the V gene TRBV6-6; 7 positions agree with TRBD1. The J segment lost 2 bases and the V segment lost 7 bases, leaving 4 bases of the junction unmatched. Germline loops: CDR1 MNHNY, CDR2 SVGAGI (reference sequence). The CDR3 has 13 residues.

CDR3 amino acids: CASSPPAGLGNQPQHF. CDR3 DNA sequence: TGTGCCAGCAGCCCCCCGGCAGGGCTAGGAAATCAGCCCCAGCATTTT. The V call is TRBV7-3, the J call TRBJ1-5; tentative D call: TRBD1 (5 bases). Trimming removed 5 bases from V and 4 bases from J, with 18 bases in between. Germline lookup yields CDR1 SGHTA and CDR2 FQGTGA. This CDR3 is 16 amino acids long.

The chain links TRBV9 to TRBJ1-1; a possible D gene is TRBD1 (5 bases). Germline CDR1 and CDR2: SGDLS and YYNGEE. The V gene lost 0 bases and the J gene lost 3 bases, with 18 bases spanning the gap. The CDR3 spans 17 residues. The CDR3 coding sequence is TGTGCCAGCAGCGTAGGGACCGGGACGTGGGATTACACTGAAGCTTTCTTT. This sequence encodes CASSVGTGTWDYTEAFF.

The chain couples TRBV28 to TRBJ2-7; possible D gene TRBD2, 6 bases. This CDR3 has 15 amino acids. V shed 5 bases and J shed 3 bases, with 17 bases lying between them. Germline values: CDR1 MDHEN, CDR2 SYDVKM. Here the CDR3 reads CASSQPRGGDYEQYF. The CDR3 DNA follows: TGTGCCAGCAGTCAGCCAAGGGGCGGGGACTACGAGCAGTACTTC.

This clone has only one observation. The gene calls are TRBV11-2 and TRBJ1-1; D gene uncertain. This CDR3 has 14 amino acids. V dropped 1 base and J dropped 9 bases, with 15 bases sitting between them. Germline CDR1 reads SGHAT; CDR2 reads FQNNGV. The DNA for the CDR3 is TGTGCCAGCAGCTTAGTGGCAGACCGCGCCAAAGCTTTCTTT. It is translated as CASSLVADRAKAFF.

Turning to this clone: Other nucleotide sequences from this sample produce the same CDR3. The chain links TRBV9 to TRBJ2-1; D gene ambiguous. Deletions cut 0 bases from V and 7 bases from J, with 2 bases between. From germline, CDR1 is SGDLS and CDR2 YYNGEE. This CDR3 spans 11 amino acids. Here the CDR3 DNA reads TGTGCCAGCAGCGTAGAAAATGAGCAGTTCTTC. This encodes CASSVENEQFF.

The chain uses TRBV2 and TRBJ2-5; D ambiguous. V was pared by 1 base and J by 2 bases, with 5 bases between. From germline, CDR1 is SNHLY and CDR2 FYNNEI. The CDR3 has 13 amino acids. The CDR3 here is CASSEGRQETQYF. The CDR3 region has the DNA TGTGCCAGCAGTGAAGGTAGACAAGAGACCCAGTACTTC. Based on the CDR3 plus reference TRBV2 and TRBJ2-5, the full variable domain is EPEVTQTPSHQVTQMGQEVILRCVPISNHLYFYWYRQILGQKVEFLVSFYNNEISEKSEIFDDQFSVERPDGSNFTLKIRSTKLEDSAMYFCASSEGRQETQYFGPGTRLLVL.

This clone appeared a single time. V gene TRBV10-3 combines with J gene TRBJ2-3, with TRBD2 matching over 10 bases. This CDR3 is 16 amino acids long. From germline, CDR1 is ENHRY and CDR2 SYGVKD. V lost 5 bases to trimming and J lost 4 bases; unmatched junction nucleotides: 9. The CDR3 nucleotides are TGTGCCATCAGTCCGCTACTAGCGGGAAATGCAGATACGCAGTATTTT. The encoded protein is CAISPLLAGNADTQYF.

This chain links TRBV7-2 with TRBJ1-1; D uncertain. The CDR3 totals 13 residues. From germline, CDR1 is SGHTA and CDR2 FQGNSA. V was shortened by 1 base and J by 5 bases, with 8 bases between the two germline ends. The CDR3: CASSLVDGTEAFF. The DNA for the CDR3 is TGTGCCAGCAGCTTAGTAGACGGGACTGAAGCTTTCTTT.

This clone was seen a handful of times. Other DNA sequences in the sample encode the same CDR3. V and J are TRBV10-3 and TRBJ1-5, with a possible D match to TRBD1 (5 bases). The V end lost 8 bases, the J end lost 1 base, and 9 bases lay between the germline ends. Germline V gene sequence: CDR1 ENHRY, CDR2 SYGVKD. This CDR3 spans 13 amino acids. The CDR3 coding sequence is TGTGCCATCCAGGGATTGAGCAATCAGCCCCAGCATTTT. Its protein is CAIQGLSNQPQHF.

The chain is built from TRBV2 and TRBJ1-1; no clear D gene. This CDR3 has 13 residues. Trimming shortened V by 3 bases and J by 5 bases, and 10 bases separated the two germline ends. Per the germline V gene, CDR1 is SNHLY and CDR2 is FYNNEI. CDR3 region: CASSDPPLTEAFF. The DNA of the CDR3 is TGTGCCAGCAGTGACCCCCCCCTTACTGAAGCTTTCTTT.

CDR3 region: CASSPASSYHEQYF. CDR3 coding DNA: TGTGCCAGCTCACCGGCTTCTAGTTACCACGAGCAGTACTTC. The gene calls are TRBV18 and TRBJ2-7; D is uncertain. Between the trimmed V and J ends, which lost 3 bases and 5 bases, there was a span of 14 bases. Germline loops: CDR1 KGHSH, CDR2 LQKENI. The CDR3 consists of 14 residues.

This chain links TRBV7-2 with TRBJ2-1; D not certain. Between the trimmed V and J ends, which lost 2 bases and 0 bases, there was a span of 8 bases. Germline V lookup: CDR1 SGHTA, CDR2 FQGNSA. This CDR3 contains 15 residues. CDR3 amino acids: CASSLRYSSYNEQFF. CDR3 in DNA: TGTGCCAGCAGCTTAAGGTATAGCTCCTACAATGAGCAGTTCTTC. Full variable domain (rest looked up from reference TRBV7-2 and TRBJ2-1): GAGVSQSPSNKVTEKGKDVELRCDPISGHTALYWYRQSLGQGLEFLIYFQGNSAPDKSGLPSDRFSAERTGGSVSTLTIQRTQQEDSAVYLCASSLRYSSYNEQFFGPGTRLTVL.

The CDR3 DNA reads as TGTGCCACCCGGCTGGGACAAATTAATGAGCAGTTCTTC. This gives the protein CATRLGQINEQFF. This chain uses TRBV2 with TRBJ2-1; TRBD1 is a possible D gene (6 bases). This CDR3 contains 13 residues. Germline CDR1 and CDR2: SNHLY and FYNNEI. V lost 10 bases to trimming and J lost 7 bases, with 17 bases between them.

The chain employs TRBV7-2 and TRBJ2-7; 8 bases are shared with TRBD2. CDR3 length: 15 amino acids. The J segment lost 3 bases and the V segment lost 3 bases, leaving 7 bases of the junction unmatched. Germline V gene data show CDR1 as SGHTA and CDR2 as FQGNSA. The CDR3 is CASSFSGTSVYEQYF. The CDR3 bases are TGTGCCAGCAGCTTTTCCGGGACTAGTGTCTACGAGCAGTACTTC.

This sequence joins TRBV28 and TRBJ2-3, with TRBD2 as a possible D gene (6 bases). Germline CDR1 MDHEN, CDR2 SYDVKM. V lost 4 bases, J lost 1 base, and 18 bases lay in between. This CDR3 has 17 residues. The CDR3 loop is CASSSTLTRSGTDTQYF. DNA of the CDR3: TGTGCCAGCAGTTCCACCCTGACTAGATCTGGCACAGATACGCAGTATTTT.

The V gene is TRBV5-6, the J gene TRBJ1-1, with D unresolved. Germline V gene data show CDR1 as SGHDT and CDR2 as YYEEEE. The V and J ends lost 6 bases and 3 bases respectively, with 12 bases between them. This CDR3 has 13 residues. CDR3 sequence: CASKWGTDTEAFF. The CDR3 DNA sequence: TGTGCCAGCAAGTGGGGTACGGACACTGAAGCTTTCTTT.

The chain is built from TRBV9 and TRBJ2-2; no reliable D call. The CDR3 consists of 18 residues. Germline lookup yields CDR1 SGDLS and CDR2 YYNGEE. Deletions cut 0 bases from V and 2 bases from J, with 17 bases between. The CDR3 region is CASSVEEYSPLNTGELFF. In DNA form, the CDR3 reads TGTGCCAGCAGCGTAGAGGAGTATAGCCCCCTCAACACCGGGGAGCTGTTTTTT. The whole variable domain, filled in from reference TRBV9 and TRBJ2-2, reads DSGVTQTPKHLITATGQRVTLRCSPRSGDLSVYWYQQSLDQGLQFLIQYYNGEERAKGNILERFSAQQFPDLHSELNLSSLELGDSALYFCASSVEEYSPLNTGELFFGEGSRLTVL.

The V and J genes are TRBV25-1 and TRBJ2-7; the match to TRBD1 covers 9 bases. The CDR3 is 18 amino acids. Trimming cost V 9 bases and J 1 base; bases outside gene matches: 19. CDR1 and CDR2 from the germline V gene are MGHDK and SYGVNS. CDR3 region: CASQARRGRTGVSYEQYF. DNA for the CDR3: TGTGCCAGTCAGGCCCGGAGGGGCCGGACAGGGGTGTCCTACGAGCAGTACTTC.

Written as DNA, the CDR3 is TGTGCCAGCAGTGAACCAAGGACAGGGATGGAGACCCAGTACTTC. This gives the protein CASSEPRTGMETQYF. The gene calls are TRBV25-1 and TRBJ2-5; 8 nucleotides line up with TRBD1. CDR3 size: 15 residues. J lost 5 bases, V lost 2 bases, and 7 bases had no gene match. CDR1 and CDR2 (germline): MGHDK, SYGVNS.

The chain couples TRBV5-4 to TRBJ1-2; D is possibly TRBD1 (6 bases). V lost 0 bases, J lost 7 bases, and 19 bases lay in between. The CDR3 loop spans 16 amino acids. CDR1 and CDR2 from the germline V gene are SGHNT and YYREEE (reference sequence). This CDR3 is CASSLGLPGVRGGYTF. In nucleotides, the CDR3 is TGTGCCAGCAGCTTGGGGCTACCAGGGGTACGGGGTGGCTACACCTTC.

The chain couples TRBV7-3 to TRBJ2-5; TRBD2 aligns across 10 bases. CDR3 length equals 16 residues. Germline CDR1 reads SGHTA; CDR2 reads FQGTGA. V lost 2 bases to trimming and J lost 4 bases; unmatched junction nucleotides: 7. The CDR3 here is CASSLGSGRALETQYF. In nucleotides, the CDR3 is TGTGCCAGCAGCTTAGGGAGCGGGAGGGCCCTAGAGACCCAGTACTTC.